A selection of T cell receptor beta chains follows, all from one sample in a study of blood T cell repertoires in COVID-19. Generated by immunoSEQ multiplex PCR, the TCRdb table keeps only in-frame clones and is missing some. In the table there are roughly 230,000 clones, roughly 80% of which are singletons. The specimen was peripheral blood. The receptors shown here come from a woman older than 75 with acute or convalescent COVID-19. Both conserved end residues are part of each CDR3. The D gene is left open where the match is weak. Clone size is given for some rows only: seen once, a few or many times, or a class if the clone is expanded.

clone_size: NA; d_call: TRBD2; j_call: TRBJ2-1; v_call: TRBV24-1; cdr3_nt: TGTGCCACCAGTGATTTTGGTAGCGGGATCAATGAGCAGTTCTTC; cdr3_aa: CATSDFGSGINEQFF
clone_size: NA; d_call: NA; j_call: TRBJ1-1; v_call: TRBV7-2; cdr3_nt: TGTGCCAGCAGCTTAGAAGGTTGGGCCACTGAAGCTTTCTTT; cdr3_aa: CASSLEGWATEAFF
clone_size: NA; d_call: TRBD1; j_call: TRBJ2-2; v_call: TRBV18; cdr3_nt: TGTGCCAGCTCACCAAGGACAGGGGCGTTAGAGACCGGGGAGCTGTTTTTT; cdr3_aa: CASSPRTGALETGELFF
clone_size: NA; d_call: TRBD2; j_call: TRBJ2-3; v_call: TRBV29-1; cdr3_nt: TGCAGCGTCCTAAGTCCCGGGAGGGAAGATACGCAGTATTTT; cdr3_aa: CSVLSPGREDTQYF
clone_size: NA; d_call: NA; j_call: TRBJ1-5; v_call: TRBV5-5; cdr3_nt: TGTGCCAGCAGCTTGGAGGGGAATAATAATCAGCCCCAGCATTTT; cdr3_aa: CASSLEGNNNQPQHF
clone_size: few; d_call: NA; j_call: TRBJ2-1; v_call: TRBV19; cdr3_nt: TGTGCCAGTAAGGGGTTCCCCTCCTACAATGAGCAGTTCTTC; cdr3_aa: CASKGFPSYNEQFF
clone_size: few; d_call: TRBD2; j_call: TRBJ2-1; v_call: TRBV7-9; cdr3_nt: TGTGCCAGCAGCTTAGCGCCGCGGGGGGACAATGAGCAGTTCTTC; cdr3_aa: CASSLAPRGDNEQFF
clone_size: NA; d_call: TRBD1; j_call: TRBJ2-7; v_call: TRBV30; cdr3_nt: TGTGCCTGGGCACAGGGGCATGCGTTGTACGAGCAGTACTTC; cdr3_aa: CAWAQGHALYEQYF
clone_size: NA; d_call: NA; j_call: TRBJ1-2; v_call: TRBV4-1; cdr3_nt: TGCGCCAGCAGCCAAGCATCGACAGGTGGCTACACCTTC; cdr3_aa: CASSQASTGGYTF
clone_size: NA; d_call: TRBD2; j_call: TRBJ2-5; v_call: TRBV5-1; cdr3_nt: TGCGCCAGCAGCTTGGCCAGTCTAGCGGGGGCAGGGGAGACCCAGTACTTC; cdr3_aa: CASSLASLAGAGETQYF
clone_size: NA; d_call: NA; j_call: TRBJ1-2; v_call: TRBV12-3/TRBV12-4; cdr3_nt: TGTGCCAGCAGTTTAGTCAGGGGAGGCTACACCTTC; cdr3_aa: CASSLVRGGYTF
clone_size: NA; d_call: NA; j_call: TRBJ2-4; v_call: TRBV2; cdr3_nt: TGTGCCAGCAGTGTGGAGCGGGTCTTAAACATTCAGTACTTC; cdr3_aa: CASSVERVLNIQYF
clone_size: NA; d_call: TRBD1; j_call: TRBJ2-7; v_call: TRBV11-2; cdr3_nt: TGTGCCAGCAGCCCGCCCCTCACCGGGACAGGGGCCCCCGAGCAGTACTTC; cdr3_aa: CASSPPLTGTGAPEQYF
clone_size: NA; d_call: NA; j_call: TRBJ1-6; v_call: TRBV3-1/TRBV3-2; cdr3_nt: TGTGCCAGCAGCCAAGCGCACACAGGGCTTGGGGATTCACCCCTCCACTTT; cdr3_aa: CASSQAHTGLGDSPLHF
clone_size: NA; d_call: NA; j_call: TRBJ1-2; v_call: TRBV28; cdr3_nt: TGTGCCAGCAGAACCCAGGGGTATGGCTACACCTTC; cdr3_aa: CASRTQGYGYTF
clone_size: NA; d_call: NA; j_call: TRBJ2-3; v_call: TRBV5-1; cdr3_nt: TGCGCCAGCAGAGGGGCGTCAGATACGCAGTATTTT; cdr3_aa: CASRGASDTQYF
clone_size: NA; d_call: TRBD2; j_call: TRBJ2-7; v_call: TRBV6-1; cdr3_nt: TGTGCCAGCAGTGACCCTAGCGGGTGGAGGGACGAGCAGTACTTC; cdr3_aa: CASSDPSGWRDEQYF
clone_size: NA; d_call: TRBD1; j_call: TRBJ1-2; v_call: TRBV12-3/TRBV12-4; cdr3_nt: TGTGCCAGCAGTTTGGACAGGTATGGCTACACCTTC; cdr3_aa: CASSLDRYGYTF
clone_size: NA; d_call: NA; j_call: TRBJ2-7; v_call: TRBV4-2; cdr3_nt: TGTGCCAGCAGCCAAGGGCCCGGACTCCAAAGCTCCTACGAGCAGTACTTC; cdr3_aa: CASSQGPGLQSSYEQYF
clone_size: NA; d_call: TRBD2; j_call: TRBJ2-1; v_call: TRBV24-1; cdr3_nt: TGTGCCACCAGTGAAGGGAGACTAGCGGCAATCGATGAGCAGTTCTTC; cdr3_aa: CATSEGRLAAIDEQFF
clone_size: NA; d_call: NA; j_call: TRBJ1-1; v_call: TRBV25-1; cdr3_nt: TGTGCCAGCAGTGAAACATCCGGGTTCCATGAAGCTTTCTTT; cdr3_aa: CASSETSGFHEAFF
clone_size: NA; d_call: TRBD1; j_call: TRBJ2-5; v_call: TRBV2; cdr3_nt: TGTGCCAGCAGTCCGGGACAGGGGAACTTC; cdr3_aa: CASSPGQGNF
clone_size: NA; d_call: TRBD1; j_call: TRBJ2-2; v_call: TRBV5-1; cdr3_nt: TGCGCCAGCAGCTTGGCGCCCCGGACAGGGCCGAACACCGGGGAGCTGTTTTTT; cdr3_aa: CASSLAPRTGPNTGELFF
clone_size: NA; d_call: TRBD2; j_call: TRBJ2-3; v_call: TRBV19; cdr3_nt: TGTGCCAGTAGAAAACCGAGCGGGAGTCACGCAGATACGCAGTATTTT; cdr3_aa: CASRKPSGSHADTQYF
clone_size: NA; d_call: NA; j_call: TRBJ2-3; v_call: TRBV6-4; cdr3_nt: TGTGCCAGCAGTGACGGCAGGACAGATACGCAGTATTTT; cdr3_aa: CASSDGRTDTQYF
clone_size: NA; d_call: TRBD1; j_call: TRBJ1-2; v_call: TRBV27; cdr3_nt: TGTGCCAGCAGTTTAGGGGAGGGCAGGGGGCTGGGAGGCTACACCTTC; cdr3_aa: CASSLGEGRGLGGYTF
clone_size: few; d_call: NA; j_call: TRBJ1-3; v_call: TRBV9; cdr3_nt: TGTGCCAGCAGCCTACGAGGGTGGACGGCTGGAAACACCATATATTTT; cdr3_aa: CASSLRGWTAGNTIYF
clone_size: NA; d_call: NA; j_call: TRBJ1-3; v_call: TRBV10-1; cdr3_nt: TGCGCCAGCACCAACAGTTATATTCACCTGCCCTCTGGAAACACCATATATTTT; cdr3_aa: CASTNSYIHLPSGNTIYF
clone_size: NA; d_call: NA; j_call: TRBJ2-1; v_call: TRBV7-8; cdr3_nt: TGTGCCAGCAGCTTACCTAATGAGCAGTTCTTC; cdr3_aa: CASSLPNEQFF
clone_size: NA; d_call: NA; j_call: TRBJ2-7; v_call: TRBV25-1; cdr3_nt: TGTGCCAGCAGTGATTTAGACACTTACGAGCAGTACTTC; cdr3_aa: CASSDLDTYEQYF
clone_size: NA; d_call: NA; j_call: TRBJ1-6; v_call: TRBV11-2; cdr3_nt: TGTGCCAGCAGCGTTCCTGGGAGGGTTGATTCACCCCTCCACTTT; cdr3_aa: CASSVPGRVDSPLHF
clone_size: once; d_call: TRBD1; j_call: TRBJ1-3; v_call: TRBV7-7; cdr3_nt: TGTGCCAGCAGCGCGGGACAGGGTGCTGGAAACACCATATATTTT; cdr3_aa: CASSAGQGAGNTIYF
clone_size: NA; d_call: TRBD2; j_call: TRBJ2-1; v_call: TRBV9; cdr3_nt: TGTGCCAGCAGCGCAAGACTGGGACTAGCGGGAGGTTCCTCCTACAATGAGCAGTTCTTC; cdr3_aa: CASSARLGLAGGSSYNEQFF
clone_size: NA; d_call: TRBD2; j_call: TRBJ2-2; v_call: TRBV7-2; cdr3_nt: TGTGCCAGCAGCGCCCCCAGCGGGGGGCCTAACACCGGGGAGCTGTTTTTT; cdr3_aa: CASSAPSGGPNTGELFF
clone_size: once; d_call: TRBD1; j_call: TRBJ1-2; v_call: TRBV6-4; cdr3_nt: TGTGCCAGCAGACAGACCGGGACAGGGTATGGCTACACCTTC; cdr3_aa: CASRQTGTGYGYTF
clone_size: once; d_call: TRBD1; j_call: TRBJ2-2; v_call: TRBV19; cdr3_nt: TGTGCCAGTAGTACGGGACAGGGAAACACCGGGGAGCTGTTTTTT; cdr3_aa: CASSTGQGNTGELFF
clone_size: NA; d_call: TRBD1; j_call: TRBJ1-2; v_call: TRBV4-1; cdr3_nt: TGCGCCAGCAGCCAGGGACAGGGGGCTACGTATGGCTACACCTTC; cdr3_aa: CASSQGQGATYGYTF
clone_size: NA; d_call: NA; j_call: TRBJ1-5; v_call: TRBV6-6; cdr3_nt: TGTGCCAGCAGTGGTCCCAACAGGAATAGCAATCAGCCCCAGCATTTT; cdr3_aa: CASSGPNRNSNQPQHF